Shown below are 28 T cell receptor beta chains from a single sample sequenced in a study of blood T cell repertoires in COVID-19. Profiled with immunoSEQ multiplex PCR; TCRdb holds only in-frame clones, not every one. The sample yields roughly 90,000 clones, 85% seen once. The sequenced sample consisted of peripheral blood. The receptors shown here come from a man older than 75 with acute or convalescent COVID-19.

The V and J genes are TRBV5-6 and TRBJ1-2; 7 bases map to TRBD1. This CDR3 is built from 14 residues. V dropped 3 bases and J dropped 0; count of bases not matched to a gene: 2. Germline V lookup: CDR1 SGHDT, CDR2 YYEEEE. CDR3 sequence (DNA): TGTGCCAGCAGCTCACAGGGGTCTAACTATGGCTACACCTTC. Its protein product is CASSSQGSNYGYTF.

The chain joins TRBV7-9 to TRBJ1-5; D remains unclear. The CDR3 loop spans 12 amino acids. The V end lost 2 bases, the J end lost 10 bases, and 9 bases lay between the germline ends. CDR1 and CDR2 from the germline V gene are SEHNR and FQNEAQ (reference sequence). The CDR3 DNA reads TGTGCCAGCAGCTTAAGCACCCAACCCCAGCATTTT. Its translation: CASSLSTQPQHF.

J is TRBJ1-6 and V is TRBV20-1, with D unclear. Trimming shortened V by 3 bases and J by 6 bases, and 15 bases separated the two germline ends. There are 15 residues in the CDR3. CDR1 is DFQATT, CDR2 SNEGSKA, per germline (reference sequence). The DNA of the CDR3 is TGCAGTGCTAGTGATTATCCGGGTCTTAATTCACCCCTCCACTTT. Translated: CSASDYPGLNSPLHF.

The CDR3 is CAITQGAQGGYTF. The CDR3, as DNA: TGTGCCATCACCCAGGGGGCGCAGGGGGGCTACACCTTC. V and J are TRBV10-3 and TRBJ1-2, with 8 bases fitting TRBD1. With 7 bases clipped from V and 8 bases from J, the junction kept 9 bases outside the gene matches. Germline CDR1 and CDR2: ENHRY and SYGVKD. The length of the CDR3 is 13 residues.

This clone occurred many times. The chain uses TRBV25-1 and TRBJ2-7; TRBD2 might be the D (7 bases). The germline CDR1 and CDR2 sequences are MGHDK and SYGVNS. This CDR3 has 15 residues. V lost 5 bases and J lost 3, with 17 bases in between. The CDR3 region is CASSTLGGQDYEQYF. CDR3 coding DNA: TGTGCCAGCAGTACCCTGGGGGGGCAGGACTACGAGCAGTACTTC.

This sequence joins TRBV24-1 and TRBJ2-1; D uncertain. Trimming stripped 2 bases from V and 5 bases from J, with 12 bases between. Germline CDR1 reads KGHDR; CDR2 reads SFDVKD. The CDR3 sequence is 15 residues long. The CDR3 DNA is TGTGCCACCAGTGATTCGTTCATCGCGGACAATGAGCAGTTCTTC. The encoded protein is CATSDSFIADNEQFF.

This rearrangement joins TRBV5-1 to TRBJ1-1; weak D call: TRBD1 (5 bases). Trimming pared 2 bases from V and 1 base from J, leaving 9 bases between. The CDR3 extends over 14 amino acids. CDR1 and CDR2 from the germline V gene are SGHRS and YFSETQ. The chain's CDR3 is CASSFGQANTEAFF. CDR3 sequence (DNA): TGCGCCAGCAGCTTCGGACAAGCGAACACTGAAGCTTTCTTT.

The V gene is TRBV28, the J gene TRBJ2-7, with 10 bases lining up with TRBD1. J lost 2 bases, V lost 6 bases, and 4 bases had no gene match. CDR3 size: 14 residues. The germline gives CDR1 MDHEN, CDR2 SYDVKM. Written as DNA, the CDR3 is TGTGCCAGCAGCTCCGGGACAGGGGCCTACGAGCAGTACTTC. As protein: CASSSGTGAYEQYF.

V is TRBV2 and J is TRBJ1-5; 7 bases fit TRBD1. This CDR3 is built from 15 residues. Germline trimming cut 6 bases from V and 7 bases from J; bases unmatched to any gene: 12. Germline CDR1 SNHLY, CDR2 FYNNEI. CDR3 in DNA: TGTGCCAGCAGCAAAGGACAGGCACCGGGACAGCCCCAGCATTTT. Its protein is CASSKGQAPGQPQHF.

The V gene is TRBV11-2, the J gene TRBJ2-5, with 11 bases that match TRBD2. Germline CDR1 is SGHAT and CDR2 is FQNNGV. There are 15 residues in the CDR3. V shed 10 bases, J shed 4 bases, and the junction held 11 bases outside the gene matches. CDR3 sequence (DNA): TGTGCCACCAAAGTAGCGGGAGGGCCGAGAGAGACCCAGTACTTC. Translated: CATKVAGGPRETQYF.

The chain is built from TRBV5-4 and TRBJ1-2, with 11 bases matching TRBD1. The CDR3 sequence is 14 residues long. V lost 4 bases to trimming and J lost 6 bases; unmatched junction nucleotides: 5. The germline gives CDR1 SGHNT, CDR2 YYREEE (reference sequence). The CDR3 region has the DNA TGTGCCAGCAGCCGGGGACAGGGGGTGGATGGCTACACCTTC. Translated, it gives CASSRGQGVDGYTF.

This clone has only a few counts. This chain links TRBV3-1 (or the pseudogene TRBV3-2) with TRBJ2-1; 7 bases are shared with TRBD2. CDR1 and CDR2 from the germline V gene are LGHDT and YNNKEL (reference sequence). J lost 8 bases, V lost 1 base, and 17 bases had no gene match. The CDR3 sequence is 18 residues long. The CDR3 coding sequence is TGTGCCAGCAGCCAAGTGGTGACTAGCTGGGCGGTGAACTATGAGCAGTTCTTC. Translation gives CASSQVVTSWAVNYEQFF.

This clone came up many times. The chain employs TRBV7-8 and TRBJ2-7; 7 bases are shared with TRBD1. Germline V gives CDR1 SGHVS, CDR2 FQNEAQ. The length of the CDR3 is 14 residues. The V and J ends lost 4 bases and 0 bases, in that order; junction bases with no gene match: 3. CDR3 sequence reads: CASSSTGFSYEQYF. The CDR3 DNA reads TGTGCCAGCAGCTCGACAGGGTTCTCCTACGAGCAGTACTTC. Variable domain in full (rest from reference TRBV7-8 and TRBJ2-7): GAGVSQSPRYKVAKRGQDVALRCDPISGHVSLFWYQQALGQGPEFLTYFQNEAQLDKSGLPSDRFFAERPEGSVSTLKIQRTQQEDSAVYLCASSSTGFSYEQYFGPGTRLTVT.

The chain links TRBV9 to TRBJ2-1, with a weak D call TRBD1 (5 bases). Germline CDR1 reads SGDLS; CDR2 reads YYNGEE. Trimming took 0 bases from V and 5 from J, leaving 9 bases between them. The CDR3 length is 14 residues. The DNA of the CDR3 is TGTGCCAGCAGCGTAGCAGGGTCTAACAATGAGCAGTTCTTC. Amino acids: CASSVAGSNNEQFF.

This chain links TRBV4-1 with TRBJ2-7; weak D call: TRBD1 (6 bases). Trimming took 1 base from V and 3 from J, leaving 10 bases between them. The CDR3 loop spans 14 amino acids. Germline assignment: CDR1 MGHRA and CDR2 YSYEKL. As DNA, the CDR3 is TGCGCCAGCAGCCAAGTCGCAGGGGACTACGAGCAGTACTTC. Translation gives CASSQVAGDYEQYF.

This clone was detected only a few times. The genes are TRBV7-8 and TRBJ1-6; the D is unclear. Between the trimmed V and J ends, which lost 2 bases and 7 bases, there was a span of 12 bases. This CDR3 region has 15 residues. CDR1 and CDR2 (germline): SGHVS, FQNEAQ. The DNA of the CDR3 is TGTGCCAGCAGCTTAAAGTTATCGGGAAATTCACCCCTCCACTTT. As protein: CASSLKLSGNSPLHF.

The chain has TRBV11-2 and TRBJ1-1; D unresolved. The ends were cut back, 8 bases at V and 0 bases at J, with 13 bases in the middle. CDR1 is SGHAT and CDR2 is FQNNGV in the germline V gene. The CDR3 loop spans 14 amino acids. The CDR3 sequence: CASFPPSLNTEAFF. In nucleotides, the CDR3 is TGTGCCAGCTTCCCACCCAGTTTGAACACTGAAGCTTTCTTT.

The rearrangement links TRBV18 to TRBJ1-4, with D possibly TRBD1 on 6 matching bases. Germline CDR1 KGHSH, CDR2 LQKENI. V lost 5 bases, J lost 0 bases, and 13 bases lay in between. The CDR3 spans 16 residues. CDR3 loop: CASSDGQLATNEKLFF. CDR3 coding DNA: TGTGCCAGCTCAGATGGACAGCTTGCAACTAATGAAAAACTGTTTTTT.

Written as DNA, the CDR3 is TGTGCCAGTAGTGGGGACAGATACCAAGAGACCCAGTACTTC. This encodes CASSGDRYQETQYF. V usage is TRBV19 and J usage is TRBJ2-5, with 7 bases matching TRBD1. The germline gives CDR1 LNHDA, CDR2 SQIVND (reference sequence). Trimming cost V 5 bases and J 0 bases; bases outside gene matches: 3. This CDR3 comprises 14 residues.

This clone was seen a handful of times. The V gene is TRBV3-1 (or the pseudogene TRBV3-2), the J gene TRBJ2-1; 9 bases are shared with TRBD2. J gave up 7 bases and V 4 bases, and 29 bases lay outside the gene matches. Germline CDR1 and CDR2: LGHDT and YNNKEL (reference sequence). This CDR3 region has 22 residues. The CDR3 nucleotides are TGTGCCAGCAGCCTGGGACCCCAACCCGGCCAAAATAGCGGGAGATCTAAGAATGAGCAGTTCTTC. It specifies CASSLGPQPGQNSGRSKNEQFF.

The V call is TRBV29-1, the J call TRBJ2-7; D uncertain. The length of the CDR3 is 12 residues. Germline V gene lookup returns CDR1 SQVTM and CDR2 ANQGSEA. The V end lost 0 bases, the J end lost 4 bases, and 7 bases lay between the germline ends. CDR3 sequence reads: CSVEDLLYEQYF. Written as DNA, the CDR3 is TGCAGCGTTGAAGATCTTCTTTACGAGCAGTACTTC.

The rearrangement links TRBV18 to TRBJ1-6; D is uncertain. The CDR3 has 14 residues. CDR1 and CDR2 (germline): KGHSH, LQKENI. V was shortened by 5 bases and J by 7 bases, with 12 bases between the two germline ends. Here the CDR3 DNA reads TGTGCCAGCTCAATCGTAGCGGACAATTCACCCCTCCACTTT. This encodes CASSIVADNSPLHF.

This chain joins TRBV18 and TRBJ2-1, with 9 nucleotides matching TRBD1. CDR3 length: 16 residues. Germline loops: CDR1 KGHSH, CDR2 LQKENI. The V gene end was trimmed by 3 bases and the J gene end by 5 bases; junction bases not matched to a gene: 8. CDR3 nucleotides: TGTGCCAGCTCACCCGGGACAGGGAACAGCAACAATGAGCAGTTCTTC. Protein: CASSPGTGNSNNEQFF.

The chain employs TRBV29-1 and TRBJ2-1; D may be TRBD1 (6 bases). The germline gives CDR1 SQVTM, CDR2 ANQGSEA. The CDR3 totals 15 residues. V lost 6 bases, J lost 1 base, and 16 bases lay in between. As DNA, the CDR3 is TGCAGCGTGGAAAAAACAGGGTTTTCCTACAATGAGCAGTTCTTC. Residues: CSVEKTGFSYNEQFF.

The chain is built from TRBV5-1 and TRBJ2-3; TRBD2 agrees at 8 bases. Germline values: CDR1 SGHRS, CDR2 YFSETQ. The CDR3 covers 14 residues. J lost 0 bases, V lost 5 bases, and 2 bases had no gene match. CDR3 amino acids: CASRERESTDTQYF. The CDR3 bases are TGCGCCAGCAGGGAGCGGGAGAGCACAGATACGCAGTATTTT. The complete variable domain, with remaining parts taken from reference TRBV5-1 and TRBJ2-3, reads KAGVTQTPRYLIKTRGQQVTLSCSPISGHRSVSWYQQTPGQGLQFLFEYFSETQRNKGNFPGRFSGRQFSNSRSEMNVSTLELGDSALYLCASRERESTDTQYFGPGTRLTVL.

The rearrangement joins TRBV5-3 to TRBJ2-2, with TRBD2 as a possible D gene (5 bases). TRBV5-3 is noted as an ORF with a role that remains uncertain. There are 16 residues in the CDR3. V lost 3 bases to trimming and J lost 0 bases, with 12 bases between them. CDR3 region: CARSWTGIANTGELFF. Written as DNA, the CDR3 is TGTGCCAGAAGCTGGACCGGGATCGCGAACACCGGGGAGCTGTTTTTT.

The V gene is TRBV6-5, the J gene TRBJ2-7, with 12 bases lining up with TRBD1. In germline, CDR1 is MNHEY, CDR2 SVGAGI. V shed 5 bases, J shed 5 bases, and the junction held 7 bases outside the gene matches. The CDR3 covers 15 residues. In nucleotides, the CDR3 is TGTGCCAGCAGTCGACCGGGACAGGGGGCCCACGAGCAGTACTTC. Translated: CASSRPGQGAHEQYF.

The J gene is TRBJ2-3, the V gene TRBV5-1, with TRBD1 matching 7 bases. J gave up 0 bases and V 4 bases, and 5 bases lay outside the gene matches. Germline assignment: CDR1 SGHRS and CDR2 YFSETQ. The CDR3 is 15 amino acids. The CDR3 DNA reads as TGCGCCAGCAGCCCTGAGGGGGCAAGCACAGATACGCAGTATTTT. It translates to CASSPEGASTDTQYF.